These 25 T cell receptor beta chains originate from one sample sequenced in a study of T-cell memory formation after mild COVID-19. TCRdb re-called the 5' RACE reads with MiXCR, one entry per CDR3 protein. The table lists about 180,000 distinct CDR3 sequences, less than 20% of them singletons. Source material: PBMCs or a T cell subset sorted from them (not recorded which). Receptors originate from a young man who had mild COVID-19 (a few samples of this study predate the infection). Cell type and time point are not known.

In its sample, this clonotype was seen a few times. The chain uses TRBV7-9 and TRBJ2-2; no clear D gene. The CDR3 runs 13 residues. V dropped 1 base and J dropped 5 bases, with 5 bases sitting between them. Germline V gives CDR1 SEHNR, CDR2 FQNEAQ (reference sequence). The CDR3 nucleotides are TGTGCCAGCAGCTTAGATGGGACCGGGGAGCTGTTTTTT. Translation gives CASSLDGTGELFF.

This clonotype was observed a few times. The chain uses TRBV9 and TRBJ1-5; the D is unclear. V was cut by 0 bases and J by 4 bases, with 8 bases left in between. This CDR3 is 14 amino acids long. Germline-derived CDR1 and CDR2 are SGDLS and YYNGEE. The CDR3 DNA reads TGTGCCAGCAGCGTAGAGGCAGTAAATCAGCCCCAGCATTTT. Protein product: CASSVEAVNQPQHF. Looking up the rest from reference TRBV9 and TRBJ1-5 gives the full variable domain: DSGVTQTPKHLITATGQRVTLRCSPRSGDLSVYWYQQSLDQGLQFLIQYYNGEERAKGNILERFSAQQFPDLHSELNLSSLELGDSALYFCASSVEAVNQPQHFGDGTRLSIL.

CDR3 sequence reads: CASSQDGTHMGGYTF. The CDR3 DNA sequence: TGCGCCAGCAGCCAAGATGGGACACATATGGGCGGCTACACCTTC. J is TRBJ1-2 and V is TRBV4-3, with D perhaps matching TRBD1 (6 bases). Germline lookup yields CDR1 LGHNA and CDR2 YSLEER. CDR3 length: 15 residues. V lost 0 bases, J lost 8 bases, and 16 bases lay in between.

V gene TRBV7-2 combines with J gene TRBJ2-7, with a tentative D call TRBD2 (6 bases). Germline lookup yields CDR1 SGHTA and CDR2 FQGNSA. This CDR3 spans 13 amino acids. V lost 4 bases and J lost 5, with 12 bases in between. The CDR3 nucleotides read TGTGCCAGCAGCTCCCCAGGGAGGCACGAGCAGTACTTC. It encodes CASSSPGRHEQYF.

This clonotype was seen only a few times. The chain uses TRBV5-1 and TRBJ1-1; 9 bases are a match to TRBD1. With 7 bases clipped from V and 4 bases from J, the junction kept 5 bases outside the gene matches. The CDR3 extends over 13 amino acids. Germline V gene data show CDR1 as SGHRS and CDR2 as YFSETQ. This CDR3 is CASGQGLSTEAFF. The CDR3 DNA sequence: TGCGCCAGCGGACAGGGGCTGAGCACTGAAGCTTTCTTT.

This clonotype has a handful of counts. V is TRBV7-2 and J is TRBJ1-5; D remains ambiguous. Germline V lookup: CDR1 SGHTA, CDR2 FQGNSA. Between the trimmed V and J ends, which lost 5 bases and 9 bases, there was a span of 11 bases. The CDR3 is 12 residues long. CDR3 sequence: CASSRWPRPQHF. In DNA, the CDR3 is TGTGCCAGCAGCCGTTGGCCACGGCCCCAGCATTTT.

This clonotype occurred a few times. V is TRBV5-6 and J is TRBJ1-2; possible D gene TRBD1, 5 bases. The CDR3 contains 12 residues. The ends were cut back, 7 bases at V and 5 bases at J, with 12 bases in the middle. CDR1 is SGHDT and CDR2 is YYEEEE in the germline V gene. The CDR3 coding sequence is TGTGCCAGCGGGGTTCAGGGTTATGGCTACACCTTC. It encodes CASGVQGYGYTF.

The J gene is TRBJ2-3, the V gene TRBV10-3; 8 positions agree with TRBD2. Germline values: CDR1 ENHRY, CDR2 SYGVKD. V lost 4 bases and J lost 4; bases outside the gene matches: 7. CDR3 length equals 15 residues. Here the CDR3 reads CAISARLAMADTQYF. The CDR3 region has the DNA TGTGCCATCAGTGCCCGACTAGCGATGGCAGATACGCAGTATTTT.

This clonotype came up a few times. This sequence joins TRBV9 and TRBJ2-2, with 7 bases identical to TRBD1. Germline assignment: CDR1 SGDLS and CDR2 YYNGEE. The CDR3 sequence is 17 residues long. With V trimmed by 0 bases and J by 4 bases, 9 bases remained unmatched. The CDR3 here is CASSVALGAGGTGELFF. In DNA, the CDR3 is TGTGCCAGCAGCGTAGCTCTGGGGGCAGGGGGCACCGGGGAGCTGTTTTTT.

This clonotype has a handful of counts. The CDR3 DNA reads as TGCGCCTCCCGGGGGGGCCGGAGCACTGAAGCTTTCTTT. Its protein product is CASRGGRSTEAFF. V gene TRBV5-1 combines with J gene TRBJ1-1, with D possibly matching TRBD1 (6 bases). Per the germline V gene, CDR1 is SGHRS and CDR2 is YFSETQ. CDR3 length: 13 amino acids. The V end lost 10 bases, the J end lost 4 bases, and 17 bases lay between the germline ends.

In its sample, this clonotype was seen a few times. This chain links TRBV18 with TRBJ2-3; D gene uncertain. The CDR3 consists of 12 residues. V shed 8 bases and J shed 0 bases, with 6 bases lying between them. Germline CDR1 is KGHSH and CDR2 is LQKENI. CDR3 sequence reads: CASTSSTDTQYF. As DNA, the CDR3 is TGTGCCAGCACATCTAGCACAGATACGCAGTATTTT.

The CDR3, as DNA: TGTGCCATCAGTCCCGGACCGGGGCAGCCCCAGCATTTT. As protein: CAISPGPGQPQHF. The V gene is TRBV10-3, the J gene TRBJ1-5; D uncertain. The CDR3 sequence is 13 residues long. The V end was cut by 5 bases, the J end by 7 bases, with 12 bases between. Germline CDR1 is ENHRY and CDR2 is SYGVKD.

The V and J genes are TRBV6-4 and TRBJ2-5; tentatively, D is TRBD1 (6 bases). With 8 bases removed from V and 4 bases from J, the gap between germline ends came to 14 bases. The V gene's germline CDR1 is MRHNA and CDR2 SNTAGT. The CDR3 is 13 residues long. Here the CDR3 reads CASSGTIGETQYF. CDR3 sequence (DNA): TGTGCCAGCTCCGGGACAATTGGAGAGACCCAGTACTTC.

The rearrangement links TRBV6-5 to TRBJ1-6, with 8 bases fitting TRBD1. This CDR3 is 14 amino acids long. V shed 6 bases and J 14 bases; nucleotides not matched to a gene: 12. CDR1 is MNHEY, CDR2 SVGAGI, per germline. For the CDR3, the DNA is TGTGCCAGCAGGCCCGACAGGGGAGGAAGGGCCCTCCACTTT. Translation: CASRPDRGGRALHF.

This sequence joins TRBV5-1 and TRBJ2-7; 7 nucleotides match TRBD1. V shed 0 bases, J shed 0 bases, and the junction held 3 bases outside the gene matches. Looked up from germline, CDR1 is SGHRS and CDR2 is YFSETQ. CDR3 size: 15 residues. CDR3 in amino acids: CASSLGDSRSYEQYF. In nucleotides, the CDR3 is TGCGCCAGCAGCTTGGGGGACAGCCGCTCCTACGAGCAGTACTTC.

In its sample, this clonotype was seen a few times. The chain joins TRBV6-2 or TRBV6-3 to TRBJ1-5, with D unresolved. The V end lost 2 bases, the J end lost 8 bases, and 16 bases lay between the germline ends. The CDR3 covers 15 residues. Germline V gene lookup returns CDR1 MNHEY and CDR2 SVGEGT. CDR3 region: CASSYDGAWKKPQHF. The CDR3 DNA is TGTGCCAGCAGTTACGACGGAGCTTGGAAAAAGCCCCAGCATTTT.

This clonotype has just a few counts. The V and J genes are TRBV5-1 and TRBJ2-3, with D uncertain. CDR1 and CDR2 (germline): SGHRS, YFSETQ. The CDR3 has 13 amino acids. Between the trimmed V and J ends, which lost 0 bases and 4 bases, there was a span of 6 bases. CDR3 amino acids: CASSLVPPDTQYF. CDR3 DNA sequence: TGCGCCAGCAGCTTGGTACCCCCAGATACGCAGTATTTT.

This chain uses TRBV29-1 with TRBJ1-1; D gene ambiguous. The CDR3 contains 14 residues. Germline V lookup: CDR1 SQVTM, CDR2 ANQGSEA. Trimming took off 4 bases at V and 0 bases at J, with 12 bases between the two ends. CDR3 DNA sequence: TGCAGCGTTGGTAGTGACGGCTTGAACACTGAAGCTTTCTTT. Translation: CSVGSDGLNTEAFF.

This chain joins TRBV10-1 and TRBJ2-2, with D possibly being TRBD1 (5 bases). The germline gives CDR1 WNHNN, CDR2 SYGVQD (reference sequence). The CDR3 has 15 amino acids. Trimming left V 2 bases short and J 1 base short, with 8 bases between. The DNA for the CDR3 is TGCGCCAGCAGTGAGACAGGCGAGAACACCGGGGAGCTGTTTTTT. This encodes CASSETGENTGELFF.

V is TRBV11-2 and J is TRBJ1-1; 10 bases match TRBD1. This CDR3 has 14 amino acids. Germline assignment: CDR1 SGHAT and CDR2 FQNNGV. After removal of 3 bases from V and 4 bases from J, the junction contained 2 bases not matched to a gene. The CDR3 bases are TGTGCCAGCAGCTTCGGGACAGGGGTCACTGAAGCTTTCTTT. Translating it yields CASSFGTGVTEAFF.

The chain links TRBV7-2 to TRBJ1-1; no definite D call. Germline lookup yields CDR1 SGHTA and CDR2 FQGNSA. This CDR3 contains 15 residues. V was shortened by 0 bases and J by 0 bases, with 8 bases between the two germline ends. The CDR3 DNA is TGTGCCAGCAGCTTAGCGCAGAGCATGAACACTGAAGCTTTCTTT. Its protein is CASSLAQSMNTEAFF. The whole variable domain, remainder taken from reference TRBV7-2 and TRBJ1-1, is GAGVSQSPSNKVTEKGKDVELRCDPISGHTALYWYRQSLGQGLEFLIYFQGNSAPDKSGLPSDRFSAERTGGSVSTLTIQRTQQEDSAVYLCASSLAQSMNTEAFFGQGTRLTVV.

This clonotype was observed many times. The gene calls are TRBV12-3 or TRBV12-4 and TRBJ2-2; D may be TRBD1 (5 bases). CDR3 length equals 15 residues. V was trimmed by 2 bases and J by 0 bases, leaving 7 bases between them. CDR3: CASSLQGTNTGELFF. The CDR3, as DNA: TGTGCCAGCAGTTTACAGGGTACGAACACCGGGGAGCTGTTTTTT.

This clonotype was observed a handful of times. This chain connects TRBV29-1 to TRBJ2-7; the D gene is possibly TRBD1 (5 bases). The CDR3 totals 14 residues. Trimming cost V 1 base and J 2 bases, with 12 bases left between them. CDR1 SQVTM and CDR2 ANQGSEA come from the germline V gene. The CDR3 coding sequence is TGCAGCGTTGAAGCTGGAGCAGGGACCTACGAGCAGTACGTC. Translating gives CSVEAGAGTYEQYV.

This clonotype was recorded many times. CDR3 nucleotides: TGTGCCAGCAGTCAACCCGGGGGGCCGGGCTCCTACGAGCAGTACGTC. As protein: CASSQPGGPGSYEQYV. This chain joins TRBV27 and TRBJ2-7; perhaps TRBD2 as D (7 bases). The CDR3 sequence is 16 residues long. Germline CDR1 reads MNHEY; CDR2 reads SMNVEV (reference sequence). Trimming stripped 5 bases from V and 0 bases from J, with 17 bases between.

J is TRBJ1-6 and V is TRBV28, with D possibly being TRBD1 (6 bases). Trimming removed 6 bases from V and 7 bases from J, with 7 bases in between. CDR1 and CDR2 from the germline V gene are MDHEN and SYDVKM. This CDR3 has 12 residues. The CDR3 loop reads CASRDRNSPLHF. CDR3 sequence (DNA): TGTGCCAGCAGGGACAGAAATTCACCCCTCCACTTT.